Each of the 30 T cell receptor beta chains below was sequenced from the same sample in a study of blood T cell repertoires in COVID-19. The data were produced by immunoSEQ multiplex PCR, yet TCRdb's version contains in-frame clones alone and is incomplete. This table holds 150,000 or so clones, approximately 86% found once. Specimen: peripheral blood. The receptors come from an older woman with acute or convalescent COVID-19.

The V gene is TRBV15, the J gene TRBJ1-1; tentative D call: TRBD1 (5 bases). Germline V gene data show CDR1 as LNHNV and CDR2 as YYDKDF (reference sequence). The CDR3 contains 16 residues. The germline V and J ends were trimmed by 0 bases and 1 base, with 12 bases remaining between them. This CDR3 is CATSRDLRRANTEAFF. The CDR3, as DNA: TGTGCCACCAGCAGAGATCTTCGCAGGGCGAACACTGAAGCTTTCTTT.

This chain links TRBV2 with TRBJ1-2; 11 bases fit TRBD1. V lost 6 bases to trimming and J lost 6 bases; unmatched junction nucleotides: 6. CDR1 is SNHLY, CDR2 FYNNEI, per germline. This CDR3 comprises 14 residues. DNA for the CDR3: TGTGCCAGCAGACCGGGACAGGGGGGAAATGGCTACACCTTC. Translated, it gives CASRPGQGGNGYTF.

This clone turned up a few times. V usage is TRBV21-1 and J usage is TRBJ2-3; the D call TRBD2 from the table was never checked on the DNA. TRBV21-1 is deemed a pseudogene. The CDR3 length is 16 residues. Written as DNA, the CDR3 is TGTGCCAGCAGCGGCCGGGACGGGAGCCTCCCGGATACGCAGTATTTT. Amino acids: CASSGRDGSLPDTQYF.

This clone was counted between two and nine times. The CDR3 sequence is CASSSRWTGKDGYTF. The CDR3 DNA follows: TGCGCCAGCAGCTCGCGATGGACAGGGAAGGATGGCTACACCTTC. The chain joins TRBV4-3 to TRBJ1-2, with 8 bases lining up with TRBD1. Losses at the gene ends were 5 bases for V and 6 bases for J; bases not matched to a gene: 11. Germline values: CDR1 LGHNA, CDR2 YSLEER. The CDR3 runs to 15 residues.

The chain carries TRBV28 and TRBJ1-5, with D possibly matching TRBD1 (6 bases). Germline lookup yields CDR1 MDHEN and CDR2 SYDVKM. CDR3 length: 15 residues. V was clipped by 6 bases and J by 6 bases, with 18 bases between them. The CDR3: CASSGTRGILQPQHF. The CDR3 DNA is TGTGCCAGCAGCGGAACCAGGGGTATCCTTCAGCCCCAGCATTTT.

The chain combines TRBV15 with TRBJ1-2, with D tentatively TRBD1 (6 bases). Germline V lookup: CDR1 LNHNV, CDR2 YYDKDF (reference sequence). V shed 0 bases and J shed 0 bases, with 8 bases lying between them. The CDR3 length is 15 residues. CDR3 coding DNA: TGTGCCACCAGCAGAGAGGGGGCAGCTAACTATGGCTACACCTTC. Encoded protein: CATSREGAANYGYTF.

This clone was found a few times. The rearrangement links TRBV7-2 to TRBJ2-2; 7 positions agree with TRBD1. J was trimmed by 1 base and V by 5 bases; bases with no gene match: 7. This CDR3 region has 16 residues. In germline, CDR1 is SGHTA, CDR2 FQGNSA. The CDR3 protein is CASSQIGTVNTGELFF. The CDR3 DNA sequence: TGTGCCAGCAGCCAGATCGGGACAGTGAACACCGGGGAGCTGTTTTTT.

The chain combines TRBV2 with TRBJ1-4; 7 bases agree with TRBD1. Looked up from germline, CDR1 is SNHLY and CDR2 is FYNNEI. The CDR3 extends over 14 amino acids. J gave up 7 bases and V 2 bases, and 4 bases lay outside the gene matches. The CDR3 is CASSESQGGEKLFF. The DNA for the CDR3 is TGTGCCAGCAGTGAATCCCAGGGGGGTGAAAAACTGTTTTTT.

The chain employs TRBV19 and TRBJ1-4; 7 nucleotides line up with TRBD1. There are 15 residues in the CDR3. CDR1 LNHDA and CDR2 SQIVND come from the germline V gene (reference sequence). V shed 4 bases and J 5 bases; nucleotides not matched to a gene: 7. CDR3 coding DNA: TGTGCCAGTAGTACCTACAGGGGTCGAAATGAAAAACTGTTTTTT. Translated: CASSTYRGRNEKLFF.

CDR3 residues: CASSSLRGGAGELFF. CDR3 DNA: TGTGCCAGCAGCTCTTTGCGGGGGGGCGCCGGGGAGCTGTTTTTT. The chain couples TRBV11-2 to TRBJ2-2, with TRBD2 identical over 9 bases. V shed 4 bases, J shed 6 bases, and the junction held 6 bases outside the gene matches. CDR3 length: 15 amino acids. Germline-derived CDR1 and CDR2 are SGHAT and FQNNGV. The complete variable domain, with remaining parts taken from reference TRBV11-2 and TRBJ2-2, reads EAGVAQSPRYKIIEKRQSVAFWCNPISGHATLYWYQQILGQGPKLLIQFQNNGVVDDSQLPKDRFSAERLKGVDSTLKIQPAKLEDSAVYLCASSSLRGGAGELFFGEGSRLTVL.

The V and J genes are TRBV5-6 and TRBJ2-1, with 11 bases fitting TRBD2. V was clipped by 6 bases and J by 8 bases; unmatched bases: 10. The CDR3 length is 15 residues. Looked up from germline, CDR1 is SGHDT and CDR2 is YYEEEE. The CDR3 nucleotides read TGTGCCAGCAACGTAGCGGGGGGGACGGGGGATGAGCAGTTCTTC. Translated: CASNVAGGTGDEQFF.

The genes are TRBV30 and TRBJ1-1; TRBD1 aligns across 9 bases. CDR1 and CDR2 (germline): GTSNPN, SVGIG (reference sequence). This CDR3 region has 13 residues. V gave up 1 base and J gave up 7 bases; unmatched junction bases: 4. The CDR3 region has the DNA TGTGCCTGGAGTGGGGACAGGGTGTATGAAGCTTTCTTT. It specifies CAWSGDRVYEAFF.

The CDR3 reads CASSLGQFSNQPQHF. For the CDR3, the DNA is TGCGCCAGCAGCCTGGGCCAGTTTAGCAATCAGCCCCAGCATTTT. This chain joins TRBV4-1 and TRBJ1-5, with D unclear. The CDR3 runs 15 residues. V dropped 4 bases and J dropped 0 bases, with 10 bases sitting between them. Germline loops: CDR1 MGHRA, CDR2 YSYEKL.

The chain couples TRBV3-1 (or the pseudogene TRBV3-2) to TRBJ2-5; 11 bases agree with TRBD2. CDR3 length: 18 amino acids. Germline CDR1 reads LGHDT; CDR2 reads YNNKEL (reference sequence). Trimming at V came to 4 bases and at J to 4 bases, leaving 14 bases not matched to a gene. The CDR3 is CASSRSYLSGGARETQYF. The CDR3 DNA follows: TGTGCCAGCAGCCGAAGCTACCTTAGCGGGGGGGCGCGAGAGACCCAGTACTTC.

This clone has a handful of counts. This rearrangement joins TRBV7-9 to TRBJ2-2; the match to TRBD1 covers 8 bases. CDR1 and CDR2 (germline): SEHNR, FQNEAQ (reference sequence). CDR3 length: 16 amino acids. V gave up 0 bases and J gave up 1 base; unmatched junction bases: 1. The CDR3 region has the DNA TGTGCCAGCAGCTTAGCGGGGACAGGGAACACCGGGGAGCTGTTTTTT. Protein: CASSLAGTGNTGELFF.

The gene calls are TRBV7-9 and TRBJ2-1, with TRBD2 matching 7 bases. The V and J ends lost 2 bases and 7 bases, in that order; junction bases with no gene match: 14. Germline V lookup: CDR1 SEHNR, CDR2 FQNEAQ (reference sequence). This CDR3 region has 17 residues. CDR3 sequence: CASSLPVSRGISNEQFF. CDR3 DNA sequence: TGTGCCAGCAGCTTACCGGTCTCGCGGGGGATTTCGAATGAGCAGTTCTTC.

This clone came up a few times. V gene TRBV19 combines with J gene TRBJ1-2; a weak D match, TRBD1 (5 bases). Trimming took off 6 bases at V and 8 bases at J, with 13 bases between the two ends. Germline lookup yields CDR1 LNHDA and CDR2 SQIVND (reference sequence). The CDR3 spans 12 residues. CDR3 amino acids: CASSYSGRGYTF. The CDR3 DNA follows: TGTGCCAGTAGCTATTCAGGGCGCGGCTACACCTTC.

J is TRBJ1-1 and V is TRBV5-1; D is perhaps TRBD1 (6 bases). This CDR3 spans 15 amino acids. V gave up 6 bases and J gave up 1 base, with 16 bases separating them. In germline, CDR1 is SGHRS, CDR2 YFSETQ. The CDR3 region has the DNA TGCGCCAGCACCATTGAGGGGGGGCCGAACACTGAAGCTTTCTTT. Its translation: CASTIEGGPNTEAFF.

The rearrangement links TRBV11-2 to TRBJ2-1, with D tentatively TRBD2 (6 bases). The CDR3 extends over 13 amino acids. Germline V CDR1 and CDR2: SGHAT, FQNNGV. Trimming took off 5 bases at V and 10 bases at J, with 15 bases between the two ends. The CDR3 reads CASSLDYRGEQFF. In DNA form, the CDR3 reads TGTGCCAGCAGCCTGGACTACCGGGGCGAGCAGTTCTTC.

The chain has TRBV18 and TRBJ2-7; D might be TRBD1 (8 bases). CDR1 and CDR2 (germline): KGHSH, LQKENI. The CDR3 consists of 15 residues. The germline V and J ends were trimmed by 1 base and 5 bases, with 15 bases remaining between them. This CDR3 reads CASSPQGQGGNEQYF. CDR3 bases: TGTGCCAGCTCACCACAAGGACAGGGAGGGAACGAGCAGTACTTC.

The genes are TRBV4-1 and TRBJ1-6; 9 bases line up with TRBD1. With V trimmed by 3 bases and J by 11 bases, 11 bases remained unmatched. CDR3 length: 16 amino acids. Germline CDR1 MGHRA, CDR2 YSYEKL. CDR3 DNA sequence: TGCGCCAGCAGCCATTTTGGGACAGGGCGGACGACACCCCTCCACTTT. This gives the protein CASSHFGTGRTTPLHF.

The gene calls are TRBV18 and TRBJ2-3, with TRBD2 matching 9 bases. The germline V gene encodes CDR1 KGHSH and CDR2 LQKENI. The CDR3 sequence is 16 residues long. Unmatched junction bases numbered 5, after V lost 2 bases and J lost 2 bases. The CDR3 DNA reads TGTGCCAGCTCACCAATGCGGGGGGGTACCACAGATACGCAGTATTTT. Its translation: CASSPMRGGTTDTQYF.

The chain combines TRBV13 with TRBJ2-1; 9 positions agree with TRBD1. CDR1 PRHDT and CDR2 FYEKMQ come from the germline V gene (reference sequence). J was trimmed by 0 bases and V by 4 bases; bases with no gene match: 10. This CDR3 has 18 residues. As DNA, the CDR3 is TGTGCCAGCAGCTCGGGACAGGGTTTCGAAAGCTCCTACAATGAGCAGTTCTTC. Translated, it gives CASSSGQGFESSYNEQFF.

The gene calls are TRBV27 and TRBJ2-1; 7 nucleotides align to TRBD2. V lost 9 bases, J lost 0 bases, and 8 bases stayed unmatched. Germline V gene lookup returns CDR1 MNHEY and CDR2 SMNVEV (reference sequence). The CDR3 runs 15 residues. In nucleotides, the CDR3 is TGTGCCAGTCCTAGCGGTGCGAGCTCCTACAATGAGCAGTTCTTC. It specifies CASPSGASSYNEQFF.

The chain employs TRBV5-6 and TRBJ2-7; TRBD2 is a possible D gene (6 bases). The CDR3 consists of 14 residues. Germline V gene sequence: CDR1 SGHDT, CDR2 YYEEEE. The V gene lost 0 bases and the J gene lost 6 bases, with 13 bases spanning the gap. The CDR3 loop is CASSLVGGSGEQYV. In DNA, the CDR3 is TGTGCCAGCAGCTTGGTGGGGGGATCGGGCGAGCAGTACGTC.

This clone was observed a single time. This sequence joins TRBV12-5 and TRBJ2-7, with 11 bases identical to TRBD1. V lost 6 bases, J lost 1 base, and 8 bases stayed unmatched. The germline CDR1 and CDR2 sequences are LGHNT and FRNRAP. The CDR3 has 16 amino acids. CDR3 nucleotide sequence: TGTGCTAGTGGACCCCCCGGGACAGGGGGTTCCTACGAGCAGTACTTC. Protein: CASGPPGTGGSYEQYF.

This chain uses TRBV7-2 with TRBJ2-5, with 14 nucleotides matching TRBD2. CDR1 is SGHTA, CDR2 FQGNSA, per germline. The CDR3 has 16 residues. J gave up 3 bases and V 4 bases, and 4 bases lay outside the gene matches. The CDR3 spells CASSYLGLAGEETQYF. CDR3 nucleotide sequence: TGTGCCAGCAGCTACCTGGGACTAGCGGGGGAAGAGACCCAGTACTTC. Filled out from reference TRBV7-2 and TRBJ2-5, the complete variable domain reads GAGVSQSPSNKVTEKGKDVELRCDPISGHTALYWYRQSLGQGLEFLIYFQGNSAPDKSGLPSDRFSAERTGGSVSTLTIQRTQQEDSAVYLCASSYLGLAGEETQYFGPGTRLLVL.

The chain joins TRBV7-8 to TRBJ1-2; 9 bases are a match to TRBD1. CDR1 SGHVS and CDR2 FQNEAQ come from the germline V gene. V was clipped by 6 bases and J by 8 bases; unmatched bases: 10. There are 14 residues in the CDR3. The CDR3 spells CASRPTGGAGGYTF. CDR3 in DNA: TGTGCCAGCAGACCCACAGGGGGCGCGGGAGGCTACACCTTC.

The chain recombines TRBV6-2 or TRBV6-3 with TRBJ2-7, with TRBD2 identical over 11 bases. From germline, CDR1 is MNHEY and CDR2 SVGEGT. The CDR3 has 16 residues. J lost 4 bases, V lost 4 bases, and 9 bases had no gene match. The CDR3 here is CASSSILAGAGYEQYF. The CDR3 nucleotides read TGTGCCAGCAGTTCCATACTAGCGGGGGCCGGGTACGAGCAGTACTTC.

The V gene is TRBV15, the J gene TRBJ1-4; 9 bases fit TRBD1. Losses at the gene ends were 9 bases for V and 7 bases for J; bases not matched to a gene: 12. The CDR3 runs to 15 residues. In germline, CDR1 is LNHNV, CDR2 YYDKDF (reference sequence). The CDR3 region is CATADPGTGLEKLFF. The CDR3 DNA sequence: TGTGCCACTGCGGACCCCGGGACAGGGCTTGAAAAACTGTTTTTT.